This record concerns one T cell receptor (beta chain) sequence. This clonotype occurred many times. Its antigen specificity is not known. Per-base qualities were not stored, and no clone one base away is much larger. Library prep was done by RT-PCR. The listed sequencing device is NextSeq 550. TCRdb cleaned the public reads at Q25 with fastp, built clones with MiXCR and kept in-frame beta chains. For every CDR3 protein sequence, its rows merge into one entry that carries the most common genes and DNA. The sample table contains tens of thousands of distinct CDR3 sequences; only one count was recorded for 7% to 8.5% of them. Around 50% of the sample goes to the ten largest clones. V lost 0 bases and J lost 4 bases; the stretch between them is 5 bases long. The germline V gene encodes CDR1 SGHRS and CDR2 YFSETQ. The cysteine opens and the phenylalanine closes a CDR3 of 12 amino acids. Just the 36-base CDR3 DNA is kept, in frame starting at base 1.

The data belong to a study of patients and donors after allogeneic stem cell transplantation (dated by TCRdb to 2020 to 2022). The sequencing sample was made of blood, either unsorted or a sorted T cell fraction (not recorded which). This TCR was recovered from a human donor who was either an allogeneic HSCT recipient or a stem cell or donor lymphocyte infusion donor (not recorded which). It is not recorded whose cells these are; they may come from a transplant donor. The chain links TRBV5-1 with TRBJ2-7, with the D gene uncertain. The CDR3 is CASSLGGYEQYF. In nucleotides, the sequence is TGCGCCAGCAGCTTGGGAGGTTACGAGCAGTACTTC.